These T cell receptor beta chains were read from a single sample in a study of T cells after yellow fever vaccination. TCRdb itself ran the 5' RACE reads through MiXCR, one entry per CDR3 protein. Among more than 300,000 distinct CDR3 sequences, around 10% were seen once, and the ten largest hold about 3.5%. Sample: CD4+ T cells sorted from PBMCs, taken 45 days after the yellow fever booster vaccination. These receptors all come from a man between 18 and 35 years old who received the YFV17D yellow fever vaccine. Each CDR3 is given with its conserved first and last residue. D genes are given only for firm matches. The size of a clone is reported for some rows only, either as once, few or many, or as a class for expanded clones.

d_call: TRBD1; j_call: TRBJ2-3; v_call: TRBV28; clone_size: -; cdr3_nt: TGTGCCAGCAGGCCGCCGGGACAGACTAGCACAGATACGCAGTATTTT; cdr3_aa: CASRPPGQTSTDTQYF
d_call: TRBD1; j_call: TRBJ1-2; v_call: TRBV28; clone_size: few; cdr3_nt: TGTGCCAGCAGTCGAGGGGGACAGGGGATTTTCTATGGCTACACCTTC; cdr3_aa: CASSRGGQGIFYGYTF
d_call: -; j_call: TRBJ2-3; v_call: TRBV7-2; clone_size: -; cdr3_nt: TGTGCCAGCAGCTTCCGGTCGGATAGCCCCACAGATACGCAGTATTTT; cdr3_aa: CASSFRSDSPTDTQYF
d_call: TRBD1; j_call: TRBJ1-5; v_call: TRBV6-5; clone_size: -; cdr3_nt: TGTGCCAGCAGTTACTCGGGGACAGGGCGCGGTCAGCCCCAGCATTTT; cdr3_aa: CASSYSGTGRGQPQHF
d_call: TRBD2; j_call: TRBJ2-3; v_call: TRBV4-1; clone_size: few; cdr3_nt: TGCGCCAGCAGCTCTACTGGGGGTAGCGGGTTGAGCACAGATACGCAGTATTTT; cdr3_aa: CASSSTGGSGLSTDTQYF
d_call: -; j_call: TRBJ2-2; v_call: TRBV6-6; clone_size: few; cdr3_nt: TGTGCCAGCATCACGGGGGGCCTCACCGGGGAGCTGTTTTTT; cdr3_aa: CASITGGLTGELFF
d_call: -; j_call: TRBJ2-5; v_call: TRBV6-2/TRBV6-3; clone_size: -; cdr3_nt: TGTGCCAGCAGTTACCCTCAAGAGACCCAGTACTTC; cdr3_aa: CASSYPQETQYF
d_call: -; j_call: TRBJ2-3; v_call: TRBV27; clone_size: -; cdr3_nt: TGTGCCAGCAGTTTATTTTCAGGGGCGGGCACAGATACGCAGTATTTT; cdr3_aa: CASSLFSGAGTDTQYF
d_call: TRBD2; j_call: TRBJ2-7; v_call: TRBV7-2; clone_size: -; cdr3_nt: TGTGCCAGCAGCCGTAGCGGGATCTACGAGCAGTACTTC; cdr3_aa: CASSRSGIYEQYF
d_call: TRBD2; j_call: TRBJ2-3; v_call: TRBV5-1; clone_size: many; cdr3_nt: TGCGCCAGCAGCCGGCTAGCGGGGGGTCCAGATACGCAGTATTTT; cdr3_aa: CASSRLAGGPDTQYF
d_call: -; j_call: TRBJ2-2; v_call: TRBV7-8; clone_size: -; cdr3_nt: TGTGCCAGCAGCTTACTCGGAGGGGCCTCGAACACCGGGGAGCTGTTTTTT; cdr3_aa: CASSLLGGASNTGELFF
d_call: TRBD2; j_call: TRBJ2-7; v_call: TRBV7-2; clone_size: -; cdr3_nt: TGTGCCAGCAGCTTAGCTCCCTGGGGTAGCGGGGGGGAGGAGCAGTACTTC; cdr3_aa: CASSLAPWGSGGEEQYF
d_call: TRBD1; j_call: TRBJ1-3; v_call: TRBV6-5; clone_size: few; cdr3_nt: TGTGCCAGCAGTTCGGGACAGGGGTTCTCTGGAAACACCATATATTTT; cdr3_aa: CASSSGQGFSGNTIYF
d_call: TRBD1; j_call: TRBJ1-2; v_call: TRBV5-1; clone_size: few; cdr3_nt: TGCGCCAGCACTCCTCGTACAGGGGACTATGGCTACACCTTC; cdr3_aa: CASTPRTGDYGYTF
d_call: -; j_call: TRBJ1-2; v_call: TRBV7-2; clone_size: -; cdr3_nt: TGTGCCAGCGCGGCAGCCACGTACGAAGGCTATGGCTACACCTTC; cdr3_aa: CASAAATYEGYGYTF
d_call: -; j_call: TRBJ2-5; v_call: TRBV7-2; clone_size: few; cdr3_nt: TGTGCCAGCAGCTTAATTGAAAGAGAGACCCAGTACTTC; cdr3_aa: CASSLIERETQYF
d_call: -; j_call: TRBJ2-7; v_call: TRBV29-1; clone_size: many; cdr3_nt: TGCAGCGTTGAGACCGGGGAGGTTTACGAGCAGTACTTC; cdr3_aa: CSVETGEVYEQYF
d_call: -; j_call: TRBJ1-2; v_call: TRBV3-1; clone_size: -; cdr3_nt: TGTGCCAGCAGCCCCGGGACGGAGGCATTCGATGGCTACACCTTC; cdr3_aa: CASSPGTEAFDGYTF